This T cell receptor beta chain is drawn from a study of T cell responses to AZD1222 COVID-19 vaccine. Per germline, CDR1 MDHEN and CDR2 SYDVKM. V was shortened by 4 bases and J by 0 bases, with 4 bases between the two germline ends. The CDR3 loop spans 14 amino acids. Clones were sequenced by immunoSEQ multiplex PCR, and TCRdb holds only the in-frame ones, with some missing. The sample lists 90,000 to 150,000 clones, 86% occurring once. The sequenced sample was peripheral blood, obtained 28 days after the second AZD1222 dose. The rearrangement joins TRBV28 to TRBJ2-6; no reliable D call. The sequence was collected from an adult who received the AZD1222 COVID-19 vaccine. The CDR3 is CASSSSSGANVLTF. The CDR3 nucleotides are TGTGCCAGCAGTTCCAGCTCTGGGGCCAACGTCCTGACTTTC.